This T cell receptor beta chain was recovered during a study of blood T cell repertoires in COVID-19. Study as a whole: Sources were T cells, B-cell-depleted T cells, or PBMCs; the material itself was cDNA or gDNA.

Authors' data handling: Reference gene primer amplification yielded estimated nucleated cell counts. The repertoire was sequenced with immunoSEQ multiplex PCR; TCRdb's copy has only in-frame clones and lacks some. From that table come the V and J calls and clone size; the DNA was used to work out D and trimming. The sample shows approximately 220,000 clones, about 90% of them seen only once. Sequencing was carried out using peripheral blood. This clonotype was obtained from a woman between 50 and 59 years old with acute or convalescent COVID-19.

The CDR3 here is CASSPEQGARGYTF. The DNA of the CDR3 is TGTGCCAGCTCACCAGAACAGGGGGCGCGTGGCTACACCTTC. This chain uses TRBV18 with TRBJ1-2, with 9 nucleotides matching TRBD1. CDR1 and CDR2 from the germline V gene are KGHSH and LQKENI. The junction had 5 bases not matched to a gene; V was cut back by 2 bases and J by 7 bases. CDR3 size: 14 residues.